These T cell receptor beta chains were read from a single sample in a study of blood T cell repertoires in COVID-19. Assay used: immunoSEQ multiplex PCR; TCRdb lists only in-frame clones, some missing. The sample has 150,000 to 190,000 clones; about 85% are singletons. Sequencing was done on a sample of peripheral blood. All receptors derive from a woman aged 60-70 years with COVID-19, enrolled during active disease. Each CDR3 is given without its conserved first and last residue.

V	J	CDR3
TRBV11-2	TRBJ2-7	ASSLVLAGAYEQY
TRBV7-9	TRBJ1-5	ASSLGDSWQPQH
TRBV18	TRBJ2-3	ASSPSGTGGRDTQY
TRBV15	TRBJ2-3	ATSRDPPKQY
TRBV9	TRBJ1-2	ASSVVPPTGLLVYGYT
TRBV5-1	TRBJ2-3	ATQKYPSVSTDTQY
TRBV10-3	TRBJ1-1	AISDRTGAGNTEAF
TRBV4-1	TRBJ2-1	ASSQDSRPGLAVLTQHNEQF
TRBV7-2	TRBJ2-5	ASSRTASGTQY
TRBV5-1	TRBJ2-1	ASSSGQYNEQF
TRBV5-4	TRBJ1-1	ASSYSGEVRSTEAF
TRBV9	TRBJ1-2	ASSLRPGGIYGYT
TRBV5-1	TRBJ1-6	ASSLAGQQDSPLH
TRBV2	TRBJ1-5	ASSGSGQGNQPQH
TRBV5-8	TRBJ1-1	ASSSRGWGTEAF
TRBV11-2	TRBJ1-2	ASSLGVQGASYT
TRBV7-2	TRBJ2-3	ASSGRRTDTQY
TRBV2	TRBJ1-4	AGTGGLDEKLF
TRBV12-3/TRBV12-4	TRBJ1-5	ASKQGGNQPQH
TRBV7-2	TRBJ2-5	ASSLVGTSGIQETQY
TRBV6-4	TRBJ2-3	ASRPGQGFTDTQY
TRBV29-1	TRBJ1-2	SSTGTADGGYT
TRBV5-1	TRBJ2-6	ASSLEAGGPGANVLT
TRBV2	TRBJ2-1	ASSEALRGSANEQF
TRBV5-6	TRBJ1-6	ASSLAGQSNSPLH
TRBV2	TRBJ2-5	ASSEVTGKSETQY
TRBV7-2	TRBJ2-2	ASSLVQNTGELF
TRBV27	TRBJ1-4	ASSLQISNEKLF
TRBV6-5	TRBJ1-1	ASRPPTGRITEAF
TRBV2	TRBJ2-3	ASSEEGTATDTQY
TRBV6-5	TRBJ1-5	ASSYVAWNQPQH
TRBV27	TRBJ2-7	ASSLSDSPSYEQY
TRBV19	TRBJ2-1	ASSISTFHEQF
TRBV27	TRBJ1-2	ATKQRSFYGYT
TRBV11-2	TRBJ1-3	ASSLEPVSNTIY
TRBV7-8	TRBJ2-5	ASSLEGRGRETQY
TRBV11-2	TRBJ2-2	ASSLARANTGELF
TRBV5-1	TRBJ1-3	ASSSTGISSGNTIY
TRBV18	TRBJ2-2	ASSPSATGELF
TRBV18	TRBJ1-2	ASSPSLGQEDYGYT
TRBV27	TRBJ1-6	ASSSTRTGGPLLNSPLH
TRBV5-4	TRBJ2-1	ASSLERTGTRNEQF
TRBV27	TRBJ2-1	ASSPDSRPTNEQF
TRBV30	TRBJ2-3	AWSEGQTDRDTQY
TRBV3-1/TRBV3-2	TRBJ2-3	ASSQALGLAGLLEADTQY
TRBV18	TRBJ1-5	ASSPDSAGNQPQH
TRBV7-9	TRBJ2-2	ASSFPSGRTNTGELF
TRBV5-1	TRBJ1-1	ASTGANTEAF